A single sample is the source of the 6 T cell receptor beta chains below, sequenced in a study of blood T cell repertoires in COVID-19. The assay was immunoSEQ multiplex PCR, and TCRdb's table has in-frame clones only and misses some. The table lists 300,000 to 400,000 clones, around 91% of them singletons. Sequenced: peripheral blood. Receptor source: a woman aged 18 to 35 who had recovered from COVID-19.

The chain recombines TRBV27 with TRBJ2-4, with 7 positions matching TRBD2. Per germline, CDR1 MNHEY and CDR2 SMNVEV (reference sequence). The CDR3 runs 18 residues. Trimming removed 0 bases from V and 0 bases from J; junction bases left unmatched: 8. CDR3 in DNA: TGTGCCAGCAGTTTATCGGGGGGAGGGCGGTTAGCCAAAAACATTCAGTACTTC. It yields the protein CASSLSGGGRLAKNIQYF.

The CDR3 loop reads CASSQGLQGSAEAFF. Here the CDR3 DNA reads TGCGCCAGCAGCCAAGGGTTGCAGGGGTCGGCTGAAGCTTTCTTT. The chain combines TRBV4-3 with TRBJ1-1, with TRBD1 as a possible D gene (6 bases). This CDR3 has 15 amino acids. V lost 1 base, J lost 6 bases, and 15 bases lay in between. The germline gives CDR1 LGHNA, CDR2 YSLEER.

The CDR3 spells CASSLRWSQGRVGNTEAFF. DNA of the CDR3: TGTGCCAGCAGCTTGAGGTGGTCGCAGGGGAGGGTTGGGAACACTGAAGCTTTCTTT. The chain employs TRBV5-4 and TRBJ1-1; weak D call: TRBD1 (6 bases). The CDR3 length is 19 residues. Germline assignment: CDR1 SGHNT and CDR2 YYREEE (reference sequence). Trimming shortened V by 1 base and J by 1 base, and 23 bases separated the two germline ends. Full variable domain (remainder filled in from reference TRBV5-4 and TRBJ1-1): ETGVTQSPTHLIKTRGQQVTLRCSSQSGHNTVSWYQQALGQGPQFIFQYYREEENGRGNFPPRFSGLQFPNYSSELNVNALELDDSALYLCASSLRWSQGRVGNTEAFFGQGTRLTVV.

The V and J genes are TRBV6-5 and TRBJ2-1, with TRBD2 matching 9 bases. CDR3 length: 16 residues. Germline V gene sequence: CDR1 MNHEY, CDR2 SVGAGI. The junction had 7 bases not matched to a gene; V was cut back by 0 bases and J by 7 bases. For the CDR3, the DNA is TGTGCCAGCAGTTACTCGGGCGGGAGGGCCGGTAATGAGCAGTTCTTC. This sequence encodes CASSYSGGRAGNEQFF.

The genes are TRBV15 and TRBJ2-7, with D possibly being TRBD1 (8 bases). Trimming stripped 1 base from V and 5 bases from J, with 15 bases between. The CDR3 spans 15 residues. From germline, CDR1 is LNHNV and CDR2 YYDKDF (reference sequence). CDR3 sequence: CATSRGQGAGDEQYV. CDR3 DNA sequence: TGTGCCACCAGCAGAGGGCAGGGGGCGGGGGACGAGCAGTACGTC.

This chain uses TRBV6-2 or TRBV6-3 with TRBJ2-2, with D possibly matching TRBD2 (6 bases). The CDR3 covers 16 residues. V lost 2 bases and J lost 2, with 12 bases in between. CDR1 MNHEY and CDR2 SVGEGT come from the germline V gene. The CDR3 coding sequence is TGTGCCAGCAGTTACACGATCGCGGGAAACACCGGGGAGCTGTTTTTT. It is translated as CASSYTIAGNTGELFF.